Below, 11 T cell receptor beta chains from the same sample are listed, as sequenced in a study of control samples from healthy donors and cancer patients. TCRdb's copy holds only in-frame clones and misses some; the assay was immunoSEQ multiplex PCR. This sample has tens of thousands of clones, with roughly 90% found just once. The material sequenced was PBMCs. These receptors all stem from a woman aged 60-75 years with head and neck cancer.

V usage is TRBV6-6 and J usage is TRBJ2-7; TRBD1 matches 9 bases. The CDR3 covers 17 residues. Germline CDR1 and CDR2: MNHNY and SVGAGI (reference sequence). V was clipped by 7 bases and J by 0 bases; unmatched bases: 13. The CDR3: CASNRNTGTGSSYEQYF. In DNA, the CDR3 is TGTGCCAGCAATCGGAACACCGGGACAGGGAGCTCCTACGAGCAGTACTTC.

The chain employs TRBV29-1 and TRBJ2-1; 7 nucleotides align to TRBD2. The germline gives CDR1 SQVTM, CDR2 ANQGSEA. The length of the CDR3 is 14 residues. The junction had 6 bases not matched to a gene; V was cut back by 6 bases and J by 1 base. Here the CDR3 DNA reads TGCAGCGTACGACTAGCCTATTCCTACAATGAGCAGTTCTTC. Protein product: CSVRLAYSYNEQFF.

The chain is built from TRBV15 and TRBJ1-2, with D possibly being TRBD1 (5 bases). CDR1 and CDR2 (germline): LNHNV, YYDKDF (reference sequence). Between the trimmed V and J ends, which lost 0 bases and 8 bases, there was a span of 19 bases. This CDR3 comprises 16 residues. The CDR3 spells CATSRDRQVGVGGYTF. CDR3 nucleotide sequence: TGTGCCACCAGCAGAGATCGTCAGGTGGGGGTCGGAGGCTACACCTTC.

The gene calls are TRBV11-2 and TRBJ1-3, with D unresolved. CDR1 is SGHAT and CDR2 is FQNNGV in the germline V gene. Trimming left V 4 bases short and J 2 bases short, with 18 bases between. This CDR3 spans 17 amino acids. This CDR3 reads CASSYRPRGLAGNTIYF. DNA of the CDR3: TGTGCCAGCAGCTATAGACCACGCGGGCTGGCTGGAAACACCATATATTTT.

The chain couples TRBV10-3 to TRBJ2-7; tentatively, D is TRBD2 (6 bases). Germline CDR1 and CDR2: ENHRY and SYGVKD. The CDR3 totals 15 residues. V lost 4 bases and J 4 bases, leaving 17 bases between the germline ends. CDR3 region: CAISGSSGRTYEQYF. The DNA of the CDR3 is TGTGCCATCAGTGGATCCAGCGGGCGGACTTACGAGCAGTACTTC.

V gene TRBV7-2 combines with J gene TRBJ2-5; D uncertain. The CDR3 runs to 13 residues. V lost 1 base and J lost 10, with 13 bases in between. The germline CDR1 and CDR2 sequences are SGHTA and FQGNSA. The CDR3 here is CASSLGRFGGQYF. The CDR3 DNA is TGTGCCAGCAGCTTAGGGCGGTTTGGTGGCCAGTACTTC.

This clone was detected a few times. This rearrangement joins TRBV7-8 to TRBJ2-2; D may correspond to TRBD1 or TRBD2 (6 bases each). Germline CDR1 SGHVS, CDR2 FQNEAQ. V shed 1 base and J shed 6 bases, with 18 bases lying between them. The CDR3 has 17 residues. CDR3: CASSLEGTAWGPGELFF. CDR3 DNA: TGTGCCAGCAGCTTAGAGGGGACTGCGTGGGGGCCCGGGGAGCTGTTTTTT. Full variable domain (remainder filled in from reference TRBV7-8 and TRBJ2-2): GAGVSQSPRYKVAKRGQDVALRCDPISGHVSLFWYQQALGQGPEFLTYFQNEAQLDKSGLPSDRFFAERPEGSVSTLKIQRTQQEDSAVYLCASSLEGTAWGPGELFFGEGSRLTVL.

The chain employs TRBV25-1 and TRBJ2-5; D perhaps matches TRBD2 (7 bases). The germline gives CDR1 MGHDK, CDR2 SYGVNS. V was cut by 1 base and J by 2 bases, with 14 bases left in between. The CDR3 covers 16 residues. This CDR3 reads CASSEWRGGGQETQYF. CDR3 bases: TGTGCCAGCAGTGAATGGCGGGGAGGGGGTCAAGAGACCCAGTACTTC.

The gene calls are TRBV28 and TRBJ1-5; D not resolved. CDR1 is MDHEN, CDR2 SYDVKM, per germline. Deletions cut 1 base from V and 3 bases from J, with 7 bases between. The length of the CDR3 is 14 residues. The CDR3 DNA follows: TGTGCCAGCAGTTTATTCGCGAACAATCAGCCCCAGCATTTT. Translating gives CASSLFANNQPQHF.

The chain uses TRBV28 and TRBJ2-1; 8 bases are shared with TRBD2. Germline loops: CDR1 MDHEN, CDR2 SYDVKM. The V gene end was trimmed by 3 bases and the J gene end by 8 bases; junction bases not matched to a gene: 6. The CDR3 is 14 amino acids. The DNA of the CDR3 is TGTGCCAGCAGTTTTCGGCTAGCGGGTTATGAGCAGTTCTTC. Protein sequence: CASSFRLAGYEQFF.

The V call is TRBV30, the J call TRBJ1-3, with D hard to call. The CDR3 is 15 residues long. With 2 bases removed from V and 1 base from J, the gap between germline ends came to 12 bases. The germline gives CDR1 GTSNPN, CDR2 SVGIG (reference sequence). CDR3 DNA sequence: TGTGCCTGGAGTATGGACTCATATTCTGGAAACACCATATATTTT. Encoded protein: CAWSMDSYSGNTIYF.